Following are 11 T cell receptor beta chains from one sample sequenced in a study of T-cell memory formation after mild COVID-19. TCRdb called the 5' RACE reads again in MiXCR, with one record for every CDR3 protein. In the table there are approximately 300,000 distinct CDR3 sequences, 15% to 20% of which are singletons. The material sequenced was PBMCs or a T cell subset sorted from them (not recorded which). These receptors all come from a man between 18 and 35 years old who had mild COVID-19 (a few samples of this study predate the infection). Cell type and time point are not known.

Note on this clonotype: At one boundary the junction diverges from the germline segment, which might be a read error. The genes are TRBV7-2 and TRBJ2-7; D may match TRBD1 or TRBD2 (5 bases each). CDR3 length: 11 amino acids. Looked up from germline, CDR1 is SGHTA and CDR2 is FQGNSA. The CDR3 protein is CASSEIGTMDF. The CDR3 DNA follows: TGTGCCAGCAGCGAAATAGGGACGATGGACTTC.

In this sample, this clonotype turned up a few times. The chain recombines TRBV10-3 with TRBJ2-3; D not certain. Germline-derived CDR1 and CDR2 are ENHRY and SYGVKD. This CDR3 comprises 11 residues. The V gene lost 5 bases and the J gene lost 4 bases, with 4 bases spanning the gap. The CDR3, as DNA: TGTGCCATCAGTCGTGCAGATACGCAGTATTTT. Translation: CAISRADTQYF.

This chain links TRBV12-3 or TRBV12-4 with TRBJ2-5, with unresolved D. Trimming stripped 6 bases from V and 4 bases from J, with 12 bases between. The CDR3 spans 13 residues. The CDR3 coding sequence is TGTGCCAGCAGCCAAGGGCTACCAGAGACCCAGTACTTC. Encoded protein: CASSQGLPETQYF.

This clonotype came up a few times. V usage is TRBV12-3 or TRBV12-4 and J usage is TRBJ1-5; 8 nucleotides agree with TRBD1. The CDR3 loop spans 15 amino acids. V lost 3 bases and J lost 4; bases outside the gene matches: 5. CDR3: CASSFQGAANQPQHF. CDR3 sequence (DNA): TGTGCCAGCAGTTTCCAGGGGGCGGCAAATCAGCCCCAGCATTTT.

This clonotype was counted only a few times. The chain combines TRBV5-6 with TRBJ2-1, with TRBD1 identical over 7 bases. The CDR3 runs to 12 residues. Trimming cost V 2 bases and J 15 bases; bases outside gene matches: 8. Germline CDR1 SGHDT, CDR2 YYEEEE. The CDR3 reads CASSFLGTVPFF. The CDR3 DNA follows: TGTGCCAGCAGCTTTCTGGGGACAGTGCCGTTCTTC.

This sequence joins TRBV9 and TRBJ2-3; D unclear. The germline V and J ends were trimmed by 2 bases and 2 bases, with 9 bases remaining between them. The CDR3 loop spans 14 amino acids. CDR1 is SGDLS, CDR2 YYNGEE, per germline. The CDR3 loop is CASSVSPDTDTQYF. CDR3 sequence (DNA): TGTGCCAGCAGCGTGAGCCCAGACACAGATACGCAGTATTTT.

This chain uses TRBV5-1 with TRBJ2-2, with 12 bases that match TRBD2. The germline V gene encodes CDR1 SGHRS and CDR2 YFSETQ. The CDR3 spans 17 residues. With 1 base clipped from V and 0 bases from J, the junction kept 1 base outside the gene matches. The CDR3: CASSLRTSGANTGELFF. The CDR3 coding sequence is TGCGCCAGCAGCTTGAGGACTAGCGGGGCGAACACCGGGGAGCTGTTTTTT. Full variable domain (rest looked up from reference TRBV5-1 and TRBJ2-2): KAGVTQTPRYLIKTRGQQVTLSCSPISGHRSVSWYQQTPGQGLQFLFEYFSETQRNKGNFPGRFSGRQFSNSRSEMNVSTLELGDSALYLCASSLRTSGANTGELFFGEGSRLTVL.

The chain employs TRBV27 and TRBJ2-5; 8 bases match TRBD1. CDR1 and CDR2 (germline): MNHEY, SMNVEV (reference sequence). The junction had 23 bases not matched to a gene; V was cut back by 9 bases and J by 2 bases. The CDR3 consists of 19 residues. CDR3 protein: CASPKVPGQGAAGQETQYF. CDR3 sequence (DNA): TGTGCCAGTCCGAAGGTCCCGGGGCAGGGGGCCGCTGGGCAAGAGACCCAGTACTTC.

The CDR3 reads CSATRDGNSPLHF. DNA for the CDR3: TGCAGTGCCACCCGGGACGGTAATTCACCCCTCCACTTT. The chain recombines TRBV20-1 with TRBJ1-6; possibly TRBD1 for D (5 bases). The CDR3 extends over 13 amino acids. Trimming removed 6 bases from V and 6 bases from J, with 12 bases in between. Germline values: CDR1 DFQATT, CDR2 SNEGSKA (reference sequence).

This clonotype was seen a few times. The J gene is TRBJ1-1, the V gene TRBV11-2; TRBD1 matches 8 bases. The germline V gene has CDR1 SGHAT and CDR2 FQNNGV. The V gene end was trimmed by 6 bases and the J gene end by 3 bases; junction bases not matched to a gene: 9. CDR3 length: 15 amino acids. CDR3 region: CASSKIRGRHTEAFF. Written as DNA, the CDR3 is TGTGCCAGCAGTAAAATCAGGGGGCGGCACACTGAAGCTTTCTTT.

The chain carries TRBV28 and TRBJ1-2; TRBD1 agrees at 7 bases. The CDR3 runs 17 residues. J gave up 2 bases and V 5 bases, and 14 bases lay outside the gene matches. Germline lookup yields CDR1 MDHEN and CDR2 SYDVKM. DNA of the CDR3: TGTGCCAGCAGTGCCGCTACTCAGACAGGGATCAACTATGGCTACACCTTC. It codes for CASSAATQTGINYGYTF.